The text below deals with one TCR beta chain. This clonotype was seen many times. Its antigen remains unidentified. Base-call qualities are not available, and no considerably larger clone is one nucleotide away. The entry originates in a study of prognosis after radiotherapy for stage I lung cancer (dated by TCRdb to about 2021). In terms of the full investigation: Roughly 20 stage I NSCLC patients were enrolled in Nanjing, China, between April 2018 and early 2019. For each of the approximately 20 patients, one blood sample was taken before SBRT and one after, so the study sequenced about 38 samples in total. SBRT was delivered in 3 to 5 fractions with a biologically effective dose of at least 100 Gy, and image-guided IMRT or VMAT was used for delivery. No patient received concurrent therapy alongside SBRT. This study profiled peripheral blood TCR beta repertoires from stage I NSCLC patients before and after stereotactic body radiotherapy and linked the repertoires to distant failure. The cohort included about a dozen men and roughly 6 women, with a median age of almost 75 years and a range of roughly 50 to 85 years. All patients were considered medically inoperable, owing to comorbidities in approximately 13 and refusal of surgery in seven or eight. On tumor histology, eleven to twelve patients had adenocarcinoma and more than 5 had squamous cell carcinoma. Newly diagnosed primary stage I lung tumors occurred in about 13 patients, and oligometastatic NSCLC after surgical resection of the primary tumor occurred in about 5. After SBRT, distant metastases developed in four of the 19 patients at a median of 7 months, while the remaining 15 patients had no significant progression.

Here is what the overall study found, with its caveats: After SBRT, the number of unique TCR clones decreased (median roughly 10,000 before versus several thousand after; Wilcoxon paired P=0.011). Whether the expanded TCR clones were tumor-specific was not determined. TRBV and TRBJ usage frequencies reportedly varied with metastasis status, involving two V genes at baseline and nine V and two J genes after SBRT. Post-SBRT Shannon entropy and its change from baseline were lower in patients who developed distant metastases; baseline Shannon entropy was not associated with metastases. The small cohort and short follow-up limited the study, so independent validation of the findings is needed. No adjustment for multiple comparisons was applied to any of the reported P values.

A history of other malignancies or of prior chemotherapy or radiotherapy was absent in all patients, and node-negative disease was shown on CT and PET/CT in all patients. At each of two time points, about 6 milliliters of peripheral venous blood were collected into EDTA tubes. Ficoll-Paque Plus density-gradient centrifugation was used to isolate PBMCs. Samples were stored at -80°C immediately after collection until analysis. Two rounds of multiplex PCR were performed to amplify the TCR beta CDR3 region from genomic DNA. The first PCR round used primers specific to each TRBV and TRBJ gene, and the primer sequences were filed in Chinese patent CN105087789A. The second PCR round used universal primers. The Roche High Pure PCR Template Preparation Kit was used to extract genomic DNA from the frozen PBMCs. An Illumina HiSeq 3000 was used to sequence the libraries paired-end with 151 bp reads. The study's own analysis went as follows. Raw reads lacking the multiplex PCR primer sequences were removed with CutAdapt. Using PEAR, the high-quality paired reads were merged into contigs. MiXCR assigned TRB V, D and J gene segments to each contig by aligning to reference sequences. To remove sequencing errors, CDR3 sequences were clustered according to base quality and sequence similarity. Diversity was measured as Shannon entropy normalized by the natural log of productive TCR sequence number. Clonality was defined as one minus Shannon entropy divided by the natural log of the number of unique clonotypes. Using the Youden index from ROC curves, the researchers picked the repertoire-metric cut-offs for progression-free survival, and all analyses were carried out in R 3.5.3. TCRdb reworked the public reads: Q25 trimming with fastp, MiXCR clone assembly, productive beta chains retained. Merged by CDR3 protein, the rows form single entries marked with the most common genes and DNA. TCRdb, not the authors, supplied the V and J calls. The sample table contains 50,000 to 75,000 distinct CDR3 sequences; only one count was recorded for approximately 26% of them. The ten largest make up 7.5% of the sample.

CDR1 and CDR2 are read off the germline V gene (reference sequence) as LNHNV and YYDKDF. Reading from cysteine to phenylalanine, the CDR3 counts 15 amino acids. The CDR3 DNA has 45 bases and is translated from base 1. Trimming removed 0 bases from V and 5 bases from J, leaving 13 bases between the germline ends. The sample in question was PBMCs, obtained before or after stereotactic body radiation therapy (not recorded which). Recombination linked TRBV15 to TRBJ2-5, with a weak D call of TRBD1 (7 bases match). The sequence derives from a donor over 45 with non-small cell lung cancer. DNA sequence: TGTGCCACCAGCAGAGATCGTCAGGGGGGTGAGACCCAGTACTTC. Translated, it gives CATSRDRQGGETQYF. Where the CDR3 stops, the reference TRBV15 and TRBJ2-5 genes take over; the full variable domain is DAMVIQNPRYQVTQFGKPVTLSCSQTLNHNVMYWYQQKSSQAPKLLFHYYDKDFNNEADTPDNFQSRRPNTSFCFLDIRSPGLGDTAMYLCATSRDRQGGETQYFGPGTRLLVL.